The T cell receptor beta chain described here comes from a study of shared clonotypes between healthy human individuals. Naive CD8 populations comprised CD45RO-negative cells positively selected for CCR7, excluding terminally differentiated effector memory CD45RA+ cells. Germline CDR1 SGHTS, CDR2 YDEGEE. The CDR3 runs to 15 residues. The J segment lost 9 bases and the V segment lost 4 bases, leaving 12 bases of the junction unmatched. Only in-frame clones appear in the TCRdb table, and some are missing; sequencing was by immunoSEQ multiplex PCR. The data hold hundreds of thousands of clones, with under 95% observed a single time.

V gene TRBV5-8 combines with J gene TRBJ2-1, with 8 positions matching TRBD1. The sequence was obtained from a man aged 25 to 45 in good health. Sequencing was done on a sample of naive CD8+ T cells sorted from blood. CDR3 sequence: CASSLGTGNVGEQFF. CDR3 sequence (DNA): TGTGCCAGCAGCCTTGGGACAGGCAACGTGGGTGAGCAGTTCTTC.